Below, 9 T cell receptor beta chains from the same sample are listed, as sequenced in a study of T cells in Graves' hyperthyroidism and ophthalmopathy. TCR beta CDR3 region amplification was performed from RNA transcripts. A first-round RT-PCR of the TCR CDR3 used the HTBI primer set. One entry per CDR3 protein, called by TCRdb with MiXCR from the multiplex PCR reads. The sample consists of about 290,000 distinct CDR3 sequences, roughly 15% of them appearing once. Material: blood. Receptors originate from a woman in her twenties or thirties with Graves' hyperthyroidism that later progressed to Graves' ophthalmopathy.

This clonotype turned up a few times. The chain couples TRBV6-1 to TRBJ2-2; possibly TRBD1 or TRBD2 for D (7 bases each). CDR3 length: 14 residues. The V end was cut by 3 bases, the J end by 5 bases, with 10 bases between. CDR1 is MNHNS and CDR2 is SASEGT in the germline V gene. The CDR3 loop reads CASSDQGGTGELFF. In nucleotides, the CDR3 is TGTGCCAGCAGTGATCAGGGGGGGACCGGGGAGCTGTTTTTT.

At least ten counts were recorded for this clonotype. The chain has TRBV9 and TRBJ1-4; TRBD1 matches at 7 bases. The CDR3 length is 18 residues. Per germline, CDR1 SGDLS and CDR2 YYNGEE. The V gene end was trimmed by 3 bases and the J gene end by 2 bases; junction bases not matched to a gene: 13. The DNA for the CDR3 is TGTGCCAGCAGCGCCCCACGGGACAGTAGGACGACTAATGAAAAACTGTTTTTT. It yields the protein CASSAPRDSRTTNEKLFF.

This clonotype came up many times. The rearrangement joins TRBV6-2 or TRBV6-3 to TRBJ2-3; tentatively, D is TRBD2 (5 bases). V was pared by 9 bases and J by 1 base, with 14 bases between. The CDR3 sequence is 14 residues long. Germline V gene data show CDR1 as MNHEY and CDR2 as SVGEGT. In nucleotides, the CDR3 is TGTGCCAGTCACGGGGTAGTGGGCACAGATACGCAGTATTTT. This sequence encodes CASHGVVGTDTQYF.

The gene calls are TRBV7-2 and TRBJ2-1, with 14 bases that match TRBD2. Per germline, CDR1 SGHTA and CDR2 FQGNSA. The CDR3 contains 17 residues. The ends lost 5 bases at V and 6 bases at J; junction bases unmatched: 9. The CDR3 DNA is TGTGCCAGCAGCGCCTTACCGGGACTAGCGGGAGTCAATGAGCAGTTCTTC. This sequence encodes CASSALPGLAGVNEQFF.

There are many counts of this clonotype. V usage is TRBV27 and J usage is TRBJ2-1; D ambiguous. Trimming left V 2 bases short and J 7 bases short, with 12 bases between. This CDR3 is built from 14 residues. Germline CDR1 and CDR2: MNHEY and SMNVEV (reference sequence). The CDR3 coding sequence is TGTGCCAGCAGTTTAAAGGTGAGCCGGAATGAGCAGTTCTTC. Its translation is CASSLKVSRNEQFF.

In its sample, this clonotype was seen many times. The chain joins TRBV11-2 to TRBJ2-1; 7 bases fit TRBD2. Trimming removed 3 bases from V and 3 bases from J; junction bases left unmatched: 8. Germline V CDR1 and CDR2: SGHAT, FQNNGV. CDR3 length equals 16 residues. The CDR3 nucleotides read TGTGCCAGCAGCTTCTCGGCTAGCGGATTCTACAATGAGCAGTTCTTC. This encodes CASSFSASGFYNEQFF.

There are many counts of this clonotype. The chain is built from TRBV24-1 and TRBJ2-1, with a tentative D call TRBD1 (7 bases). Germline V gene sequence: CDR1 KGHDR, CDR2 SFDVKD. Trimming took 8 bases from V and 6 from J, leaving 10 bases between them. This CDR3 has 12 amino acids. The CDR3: CATTGDSNEQFF. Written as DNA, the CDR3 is TGTGCCACCACGGGGGACAGCAATGAGCAGTTCTTC.

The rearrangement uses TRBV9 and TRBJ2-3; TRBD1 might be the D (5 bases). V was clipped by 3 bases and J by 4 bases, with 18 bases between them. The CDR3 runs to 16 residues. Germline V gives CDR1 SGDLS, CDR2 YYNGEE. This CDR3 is CASSAAPTPRADTQYF. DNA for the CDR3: TGTGCCAGCAGCGCCGCCCCAACCCCCAGGGCAGATACGCAGTATTTT.

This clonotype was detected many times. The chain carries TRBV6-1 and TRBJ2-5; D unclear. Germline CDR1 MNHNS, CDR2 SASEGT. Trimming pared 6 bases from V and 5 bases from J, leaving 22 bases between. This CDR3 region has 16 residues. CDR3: CASSQDRFGPVETQYF. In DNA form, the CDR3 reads TGTGCCAGCAGCCAGGACCGATTCGGACCCGTGGAGACCCAGTACTTC.